This TCR beta chain was observed in a study of T cell responses to AZD1222 COVID-19 vaccine. Sequenced by immunoSEQ multiplex PCR; TCRdb stores in-frame clones only, minus some. The sample carries about 130,000 clones, 93% recorded once. The CDR3 totals 13 residues. Trimming took off 0 bases at V and 5 bases at J, with 8 bases between the two ends. In germline, CDR1 is SGHRS, CDR2 YFSETQ. This chain uses TRBV5-1 with TRBJ2-5, with D possibly being TRBD1 (5 bases). The clonotype originates from an adult in good health. The sequencing here drew on peripheral blood, taken on day 0 of AZD1222 vaccination. Written as DNA, the CDR3 is TGCGCCAGCAGCTTGGTAGGGGTCGAGACCCAGTACTTC. As protein: CASSLVGVETQYF.